The 19 T cell receptor beta chains presented below share a single source sample, sequenced in a study of memory CD4+ T cells and cytomegalovirus serostatus (dated by TCRdb to the late 2010s). Single viable CD3+CD4+CD8-CD45RO+ cells were sorted as memory CD4+ T cells on a FACSAria II. Library construction relied on the immunoSEQ multiplex PCR assay. TCRdb holds this immuneACCESS table with in-frame rearrangements only. Some clones are missing; in checked studies, unresolved V genes explain under half, and the rest has no known cause. The sample has around 99,000 clones on record, 80% of them singletons. 3.6% of the sample rests with the top ten. Input material: memory CD4+ T cells from blood. These receptors came from an adult in good health and CMV-seropositive.

The V gene is TRBV6-5, the J gene TRBJ1-1, with D unclear. V shed 6 bases and J shed 3 bases, with 5 bases lying between them. This CDR3 region has 11 residues. CDR1 MNHEY and CDR2 SVGAGI come from the germline V gene. The DNA of the CDR3 is TGTGCCAGCAGCCGATACACTGAAGCTTTCTTT. Protein sequence: CASSRYTEAFF.

This chain links TRBV5-6 with TRBJ2-7; D unclear. V was trimmed by 1 base and J by 0 bases, leaving 14 bases between them. Germline V gene data show CDR1 as SGHDT and CDR2 as YYEEEE. The CDR3 runs to 16 residues. The CDR3 loop reads CASSLRSRVFSYEQYF. The CDR3 nucleotides read TGTGCCAGCAGCTTGAGGTCACGGGTATTCTCCTACGAGCAGTACTTC.

The chain couples TRBV7-2 to TRBJ2-1; 11 bases line up with TRBD2. With 4 bases clipped from V and 12 bases from J, the junction kept 14 bases outside the gene matches. The CDR3 totals 16 residues. Germline CDR1 SGHTA, CDR2 FQGNSA. The CDR3 DNA is TGTGCCAGCAGCTATCTTGTGGGACTAGCGGAGGGGGGGCAGTTCTTC. This gives the protein CASSYLVGLAEGGQFF.

This chain uses TRBV7-2 with TRBJ1-2, with 12 bases lining up with TRBD1. The CDR3 contains 15 residues. CDR1 SGHTA and CDR2 FQGNSA come from the germline V gene. J was trimmed by 4 bases and V by 5 bases; bases with no gene match: 5. CDR3 nucleotide sequence: TGTGCCAGCAGCAGGGGACAGGGGGCGATCTATGGCTACACCTTC. Amino acids: CASSRGQGAIYGYTF.

The J gene is TRBJ2-5, the V gene TRBV25-1; 8 bases agree with TRBD1. The CDR3 covers 14 residues. Trimming removed 7 bases from V and 5 bases from J; junction bases left unmatched: 9. Germline V lookup: CDR1 MGHDK, CDR2 SYGVNS. The CDR3 protein is CASNQAGGDETQYF. The CDR3 bases are TGTGCCAGCAATCAGGCAGGGGGCGATGAGACCCAGTACTTC.

This clone was seen only a few times. The rearrangement uses TRBV30 and TRBJ2-1; D tentatively reads TRBD1 or TRBD2 (6 bases each). This CDR3 comprises 15 residues. Per the germline V gene, CDR1 is GTSNPN and CDR2 is SVGIG (reference sequence). Trimming took off 2 bases at V and 8 bases at J, with 19 bases between the two ends. The CDR3 DNA reads as TGTGCCTGGAGTCGGTGGAGGGGGTTCGCTGATGAGCAGTTCTTC. Translating gives CAWSRWRGFADEQFF.

The V call is TRBV7-9, the J call TRBJ1-3, with D unclear. Trimming shortened V by 1 base and J by 4 bases, and 2 bases separated the two germline ends. Germline values: CDR1 SEHNR, CDR2 FQNEAQ (reference sequence). The CDR3 covers 12 residues. The CDR3 loop reads CASSLEGNTIYF. The CDR3 region has the DNA TGTGCCAGCAGCTTAGAGGGAAACACCATATATTTT.

The V call is TRBV6-4, the J call TRBJ1-2, with D tentatively TRBD1 (5 bases). The CDR3 length is 15 residues. V dropped 6 bases and J dropped 3 bases, with 17 bases sitting between them. Per the germline V gene, CDR1 is MRHNA and CDR2 is SNTAGT. DNA of the CDR3: TGTGCCAGCAGCTTTAGGGCAGGGTACGACTATGGCTACACCTTC. This gives the protein CASSFRAGYDYGYTF.

The DNA of the CDR3 is TGTGCCAGCAGCTTATGGCCCGGACTAGCGGGATACAATGAGCAGTTCTTC. This encodes CASSLWPGLAGYNEQFF. The gene calls are TRBV7-9 and TRBJ2-1; 12 bases match TRBD2. The J segment lost 4 bases and the V segment lost 2 bases, leaving 6 bases of the junction unmatched. Germline assignment: CDR1 SEHNR and CDR2 FQNEAQ (reference sequence). This CDR3 has 17 amino acids.

This sequence joins TRBV2 and TRBJ1-2; possible D gene TRBD1, 5 bases. The CDR3 is 14 amino acids. V was cut by 5 bases and J by 7 bases, with 17 bases left in between. In germline, CDR1 is SNHLY, CDR2 FYNNEI. The CDR3 spells CASSPDSEGSGYTF. The CDR3 DNA reads as TGTGCCAGCAGTCCCGACAGCGAAGGCTCTGGCTACACCTTC. Filled out from reference TRBV2 and TRBJ1-2, the complete variable domain reads EPEVTQTPSHQVTQMGQEVILRCVPISNHLYFYWYRQILGQKVEFLVSFYNNEISEKSEIFDDQFSVERPDGSNFTLKIRSTKLEDSAMYFCASSPDSEGSGYTFGSGTRLTVV.

This rearrangement joins TRBV27 to TRBJ2-7; D perhaps matches TRBD1 (6 bases). The CDR3 loop spans 17 amino acids. Germline loops: CDR1 MNHEY, CDR2 SMNVEV (reference sequence). V was trimmed by 1 base and J by 4 bases, leaving 20 bases between them. The CDR3 reads CASSLWGVGTSPYEQYF. In nucleotides, the CDR3 is TGTGCCAGCAGTTTATGGGGTGTTGGGACAAGTCCTTACGAGCAGTACTTC.

CDR3: CASSFGAVETQYF. Written as DNA, the CDR3 is TGTGCCAGCAGTTTTGGGGCCGTGGAGACCCAGTACTTC. V is TRBV28 and J is TRBJ2-5; D may be TRBD1 (5 bases). This CDR3 contains 13 residues. Trimming pared 3 bases from V and 5 bases from J, leaving 10 bases between. Germline loops: CDR1 MDHEN, CDR2 SYDVKM.

The chain couples TRBV6-6 to TRBJ1-5, with 11 nucleotides matching TRBD1. The CDR3 sequence is 16 residues long. The germline V gene encodes CDR1 MNHNY and CDR2 SVGAGI (reference sequence). V lost 5 bases and J lost 4; bases outside the gene matches: 7. This CDR3 reads CASSAGQGAGNQPQHF. The CDR3 DNA reads as TGTGCCAGCAGTGCCGGACAGGGGGCAGGAAATCAGCCCCAGCATTTT.

This chain connects TRBV5-1 to TRBJ2-1, with D tentatively TRBD1 (5 bases). The CDR3 extends over 14 amino acids. Trimming stripped 0 bases from V and 4 bases from J, with 8 bases between. CDR1 SGHRS and CDR2 YFSETQ come from the germline V gene. The CDR3 here is CASSLDTGYNEQFF. The CDR3, as DNA: TGCGCCAGCAGCTTGGATACAGGTTACAATGAGCAGTTCTTC. Drawing the rest from reference TRBV5-1 and TRBJ2-1, the complete variable domain is KAGVTQTPRYLIKTRGQQVTLSCSPISGHRSVSWYQQTPGQGLQFLFEYFSETQRNKGNFPGRFSGRQFSNSRSEMNVSTLELGDSALYLCASSLDTGYNEQFFGPGTRLTVL.

The chain has TRBV5-1 and TRBJ2-3; no clear D gene. The CDR3 is 16 residues long. V lost 0 bases and J lost 0, with 11 bases in between. Germline CDR1 SGHRS, CDR2 YFSETQ. CDR3 nucleotide sequence: TGCGCCAGCAGCTTGGCGGGCAGTTATAGCACAGATACGCAGTATTTT. Amino acids: CASSLAGSYSTDTQYF.

This chain connects TRBV28 to TRBJ2-3; TRBD2 might be the D (6 bases). Between the trimmed V and J ends, which lost 8 bases and 3 bases, there was a span of 18 bases. CDR1 and CDR2 from the germline V gene are MDHEN and SYDVKM. The CDR3 sequence is 15 residues long. CDR3 nucleotides: TGTGCCAGCGGTACCCCCGGGAGAAGAACAGATACGCAGTATTTT. Its protein is CASGTPGRRTDTQYF.

The J gene is TRBJ1-5, the V gene TRBV30, with D hard to call. CDR1 is GTSNPN, CDR2 SVGIG, per germline (reference sequence). V was pared by 0 bases and J by 0 bases, with 12 bases between. There are 16 residues in the CDR3. The CDR3 here is CAWSVPGLISNQPQHF. In DNA, the CDR3 is TGTGCCTGGAGTGTACCAGGATTGATTAGCAATCAGCCCCAGCATTTT.

The V and J genes are TRBV5-6 and TRBJ1-4; TRBD1 aligns across 7 bases. Germline lookup yields CDR1 SGHDT and CDR2 YYEEEE. V trimming: 5 bases; J trimming: 8 bases; junction bases outside the gene matches: 6. CDR3 length: 13 amino acids. The CDR3 here is CASRFRDSEKLFF. CDR3 coding DNA: TGTGCCAGCAGATTCCGGGACAGCGAAAAACTGTTTTTT. The whole variable domain, remainder taken from reference TRBV5-6 and TRBJ1-4, is DAGVTQSPTHLIKTRGQQVTLRCSPKSGHDTVSWYQQALGQGPQFIFQYYEEEERQRGNFPDRFSGHQFPNYSSELNVNALLLGDSALYLCASRFRDSEKLFFGSGTQLSVL.

The chain is built from TRBV2 and TRBJ1-4; D is perhaps TRBD1 (5 bases). V was pared by 6 bases and J by 6 bases, with 14 bases between. In germline, CDR1 is SNHLY, CDR2 FYNNEI. The length of the CDR3 is 14 residues. The CDR3 DNA reads TGTGCCAGCAGGACCTCACAGGACCATGAAAAACTGTTTTTT. Translated: CASRTSQDHEKLFF.